This record looks at one TCR beta chain sequence and its context. Antigen specificity is unknown. This record comes from a study of shared clonotypes between healthy human individuals. Study observations and caveats: The donor pool, a small one, limited the genetic and exposure-history diversity represented. It was expected that sequencing depth would affect clonotype sharing among donors. Shared clonotypes across all four donors exceeded non-shared ones in generation probability. Sorted-subset sequencing was shown by rarefaction to be incomplete despite large depth.

Trimming stripped 0 bases from V and 6 bases from J, with 8 bases between. Per germline, CDR1 SNHLY and CDR2 FYNNEI. The CDR3 consists of 14 residues. CD45RO-negative CD8 cells positively selected for CCR7 made up the naive population, which excluded terminally differentiated effector memory CD45RA+ cells. Sequenced by immunoSEQ multiplex PCR; TCRdb stores in-frame clones only, minus some. Among around 2,000,000 clones listed, about 95% were seen once. The rearrangement links TRBV2 to TRBJ2-2; D unclear. Sample: naive CD8+ T cells sorted from blood. This clonotype was obtained from a man between 18 and 35 years old in good health. In DNA form, the CDR3 reads TGTGCCAGCAGTGAAGCCGGCATAGCCGGGGAGCTGTTTTTT. As protein: CASSEAGIAGELFF.